This is a list of T cell receptor beta chains from one sample in a study of T cells in Graves' hyperthyroidism and ophthalmopathy. TCRdb called the multiplex PCR reads again in MiXCR, with one record for every CDR3 protein. Of about 24,000 distinct CDR3 sequences detected, around 54% appear once; the ten largest clones hold less than 30%. Sequencing was carried out using blood. All receptors derive from a woman aged 35 to 49 with Graves' hyperthyroidism that later progressed to Graves' ophthalmopathy. Both conserved end residues are part of each CDR3. Each record gives: V gene, J gene, CDR3 protein.

V: TRBV29-1; J: TRBJ2-7; CDR3: CSYGGEYPYEQHF
V: TRBV28; J: TRBJ1-5; CDR3: CASSQPGQGSNQPQHF
V: TRBV15; J: TRBJ2-1; CDR3: CATSRTVKRTPYNEQFF
V: TRBV2; J: TRBJ1-2; CDR3: CASSSQGFGYTF
V: TRBV6-1; J: TRBJ2-7; CDR3: CASALAERYEQYF
V: TRBV6-1; J: TRBJ1-4; CDR3: CASSEADPGQGEKLFF
V: TRBV20-1; J: TRBJ1-5; CDR3: CSARWEVSAQPQHF
V: TRBV5-4; J: TRBJ2-7; CDR3: CASSSSGISSYEQYF
V: TRBV5-4; J: TRBJ2-1; CDR3: CASSAVGYGQLF
V: TRBV19; J: TRBJ1-1; CDR3: CASSRTEAFF
V: TRBV7-2; J: TRBJ2-2; CDR3: CASSSGYPGTGELFF
V: TRBV20-1; J: TRBJ2-3; CDR3: CSASVHLSTDTQYF